Below are 11 T cell receptor beta chains sequenced from a single sample in a study of response to subunit inactivated influenza vaccine. Using its own MiXCR run on the RT-PCR reads, TCRdb lists one record per CDR3 protein. The table includes approximately 520,000 distinct CDR3 sequences, approximately 24% detected once. Sequencing used CD4+ T cells sorted from PBMCs, obtained 5 days after vaccination. These receptors were obtained from a man in his forties or fifties who received an inactivated influenza vaccine.

This chain connects TRBV12-3 or TRBV12-4 to TRBJ2-7, with D perhaps being TRBD1 or TRBD2 (7 bases each). The V end lost 1 base, the J end lost 9 bases, and 19 bases lay between the germline ends. The CDR3 has 15 amino acids. CDR3 region: CASSLGSGTAAGQYF. For the CDR3, the DNA is TGTGCCAGCAGTTTAGGAAGCGGGACAGCCGCCGGGCAGTACTTC.

The chain is built from TRBV7-2 and TRBJ2-6; D is undetermined. The CDR3 length is 15 residues. Germline V gives CDR1 SGHTA, CDR2 FQGNSA. The V end lost 2 bases, the J end lost 0 bases, and 5 bases lay between the germline ends. CDR3 sequence: CASSLHPSGANVLTF. In DNA, the CDR3 is TGTGCCAGCAGCTTACATCCCTCTGGGGCCAACGTCCTGACTTTC.

This chain joins TRBV11-1 and TRBJ2-1; 9 nucleotides line up with TRBD2. The CDR3 consists of 21 residues. Losses at the gene ends were 5 bases for V and 3 bases for J; bases not matched to a gene: 23. The germline V gene has CDR1 SGHAT and CDR2 FQDESV (reference sequence). The CDR3 bases are TGTGCCAGCAGCCAGCCGGGAACAGTGGAGATCAGCGGGAGGTACTACAATGAGCAGTTCTTC. Its protein is CASSQPGTVEISGRYYNEQFF.

This clonotype appeared a few times. J is TRBJ2-1 and V is TRBV20-1; 8 bases line up with TRBD1. The junction had 7 bases not matched to a gene; V was cut back by 0 bases and J by 0 bases. In germline, CDR1 is DFQATT, CDR2 SNEGSKA (reference sequence). The CDR3 has 17 residues. Here the CDR3 reads CSARDFQGAGSYNEQFF. Here the CDR3 DNA reads TGCAGTGCTAGAGATTTTCAGGGGGCGGGCTCCTACAATGAGCAGTTCTTC.

This clonotype was observed once. The V call is TRBV12-3 or TRBV12-4, the J call TRBJ1-5; TRBD1 aligns across 7 bases. V dropped 10 bases and J dropped 3; count of bases not matched to a gene: 9. CDR3 length: 14 residues. The CDR3 loop is CATTTGRSNQPQHF. The DNA for the CDR3 is TGTGCCACTACGACAGGGCGATCCAATCAGCCCCAGCATTTT.

This clonotype appeared many times. The chain joins TRBV28 to TRBJ2-3; 14 bases fit TRBD2. J was trimmed by 4 bases and V by 4 bases; bases with no gene match: 4. CDR3 length equals 16 residues. Per germline, CDR1 MDHEN and CDR2 SYDVKM. Written as DNA, the CDR3 is TGTGCCAGCAGTTCCCCGGGACTAGCGGGAGCAGATACGCAGTATTTT. Protein sequence: CASSSPGLAGADTQYF.

This clonotype showed up just a few times. The CDR3 coding sequence is TGTGCCAGCAGCTTAGCGTCCACCAGCTCCTACAATGAGCAGTTCTTC. This gives the protein CASSLASTSSYNEQFF. This chain connects TRBV7-9 to TRBJ2-1; no reliable D call. From germline, CDR1 is SEHNR and CDR2 FQNEAQ (reference sequence). CDR3 length equals 16 residues. Trimming pared 0 bases from V and 0 bases from J, leaving 9 bases between. The full variable domain, in which reference TRBV7-9 and TRBJ2-1 provide the parts outside the CDR3, is DTGVSQNPRHKITKRGQNVTFRCDPISEHNRLYWYRQTLGQGPEFLTYFQNEAQLEKSRLLSDRFSAERPKGSFSTLEIQRTEQGDSAMYLCASSLASTSSYNEQFFGPGTRLTVL.

Concerning this clonotype: Germline and junction disagree at one end, which may indicate a read error. V gene TRBV7-7 combines with J gene TRBJ2-2; perhaps TRBD2 as D (5 bases). This CDR3 region has 15 residues. Germline CDR1 SSHAT, CDR2 FNYEAQ (reference sequence). CDR3 DNA: TGTGCTAGCAGCTTAGAAGTGGGAGTTGGCGGGGAGCTGTTTTTT. This gives the protein CASSLEVGVGGELFF.

This clonotype was counted many times. This chain uses TRBV2 with TRBJ2-3, with 8 bases identical to TRBD2. Germline V gene sequence: CDR1 SNHLY, CDR2 FYNNEI. V trimming: 7 bases; J trimming: 2 bases; junction bases outside the gene matches: 14. CDR3 length: 17 residues. The CDR3 DNA is TGTGCCAGCAAGGCAATCGTAGGGACTAGACTCACAGATACGCAGTATTTT. Translation gives CASKAIVGTRLTDTQYF.

This chain uses TRBV4-1 with TRBJ2-1; 9 positions match TRBD2. Germline CDR1 reads MGHRA; CDR2 reads YSYEKL. V trimming: 6 bases; J trimming: 8 bases; junction bases outside the gene matches: 5. This CDR3 region has 13 residues. CDR3 loop: CASRPVAGDEQFF. CDR3 nucleotides: TGCGCCAGCAGGCCTGTAGCGGGAGATGAGCAGTTCTTC.

This rearrangement joins TRBV5-1 to TRBJ2-5; 12 bases align to TRBD1. This CDR3 spans 16 amino acids. V lost 4 bases to trimming and J lost 5 bases; unmatched junction nucleotides: 9. Germline assignment: CDR1 SGHRS and CDR2 YFSETQ. CDR3 residues: CASSSSGQGASETQYF. The CDR3 DNA is TGCGCCAGCAGCAGCTCGGGACAGGGGGCATCGGAGACCCAGTACTTC. The whole variable domain, remainder taken from reference TRBV5-1 and TRBJ2-5, is KAGVTQTPRYLIKTRGQQVTLSCSPISGHRSVSWYQQTPGQGLQFLFEYFSETQRNKGNFPGRFSGRQFSNSRSEMNVSTLELGDSALYLCASSSSGQGASETQYFGPGTRLLVL.